A single sample is the source of the 5 T cell receptor beta chains below, sequenced in a study of monozygotic twins with inflammatory bowel disease. TCRdb reprocessed the 5' RACE reads and stores each CDR3 protein as one record, lacking DNA. The sample data list some 330,000 distinct CDR3 sequences. The sample was blood. These receptors were collected from a human donor with ulcerative colitis or Crohn's disease, or a healthy co-twin of an affected twin (not recorded which).

The chain has TRBV29-1 and TRBJ2-1; the D call of TRBD2 rests on TCRdb alone, since no DNA is present to check it. This CDR3 has 13 amino acids. From germline, CDR1 is SQVTM and CDR2 ANQGSEA. CDR3 loop: CSAPRSSYNEQFF.

The rearrangement uses TRBV30 and TRBJ1-2; as DNA is missing, the TRBD1 call by TCRdb cannot be tested. This CDR3 is built from 14 residues. Germline CDR1 and CDR2: GTSNPN and SVGIG (reference sequence). The CDR3 loop reads CAWSLTGQLYGYTF.

The chain links TRBV5-4 to TRBJ2-5. The CDR3 has 15 amino acids. Germline-derived CDR1 and CDR2 are SGHNT and YYREEE (reference sequence). The chain's CDR3 is CASSLGPSFQETQYF. The full variable domain, its missing parts supplied by reference TRBV5-4 and TRBJ2-5, is ETGVTQSPTHLIKTRGQQVTLRCSSQSGHNTVSWYQQALGQGPQFIFQYYREEENGRGNFPPRFSGLQFPNYSSELNVNALELDDSALYLCASSLGPSFQETQYFGPGTRLLVL.

The V call is TRBV29-1, the J call TRBJ2-7; TCRdb designates TRBD2, a call that cannot be tested without DNA. The CDR3 spans 12 residues. From germline, CDR1 is SQVTM and CDR2 ANQGSEA. The CDR3: CSVRHFANEQYF.

The chain recombines TRBV27 with TRBJ2-5. Germline V CDR1 and CDR2: MNHEY, SMNVEV (reference sequence). The CDR3 is 15 amino acids. CDR3: CASSFSLYFQETQYF.